The 12 T cell receptor beta chains presented below share a single source sample, sequenced in a study of graft-versus-host responses after intestinal transplantation. Some clones are missing from TCRdb's copy, which holds only in-frame ones; the method was immunoSEQ multiplex PCR. This table has approximately 60,000 clones, about 90% appearing once. Sequenced material: PBMCs, taken 26 days after transplant. These receptor sequences come from a human patient who received an intestinal transplant, so some T cells may come from the graft donor.

The chain carries TRBV11-3 and TRBJ1-5; 12 bases align to TRBD1. Germline CDR1 is SGHNT and CDR2 is YENEEA. V trimming: 6 bases; J trimming: 7 bases; junction bases outside the gene matches: 13. CDR3 size: 17 residues. CDR3 nucleotide sequence: TGTGCCAGCAGACCTTTGGCGGGACAGGGGGCTGGGCAGCCCCAGCATTTT. This translates into CASRPLAGQGAGQPQHF.

V is TRBV25-1 and J is TRBJ2-5; tentatively, D is TRBD2 (6 bases). Germline V CDR1 and CDR2: MGHDK, SYGVNS. CDR3 length equals 15 residues. Trimming shortened V by 1 base and J by 5 bases, and 14 bases separated the two germline ends. The CDR3 spells CASSEWYREAETQYF. The DNA for the CDR3 is TGTGCCAGCAGTGAATGGTATAGGGAGGCGGAGACCCAGTACTTC.

The chain uses TRBV5-6 and TRBJ2-1; D remains ambiguous. The V gene's germline CDR1 is SGHDT and CDR2 YYEEEE. Trimming cost V 0 bases and J 7 bases, with 5 bases left between them. There are 12 residues in the CDR3. The CDR3 DNA is TGTGCCAGCAGCTTGGGTAGTAATGAGCAGTTCTTC. Translation: CASSLGSNEQFF.

V is TRBV27 and J is TRBJ2-3; possibly TRBD2 for D (7 bases). The germline V gene encodes CDR1 MNHEY and CDR2 SMNVEV (reference sequence). The V end was cut by 7 bases, the J end by 2 bases, with 22 bases between. This CDR3 is 17 amino acids long. The CDR3 loop is CASTLYGAGALTDTQYF. In nucleotides, the CDR3 is TGTGCCAGCACCCTTTACGGGGCGGGGGCGCTCACAGATACGCAGTATTTT.

The V gene is TRBV4-1, the J gene TRBJ2-7, with 8 bases fitting TRBD2. J lost 3 bases, V lost 4 bases, and 14 bases had no gene match. Germline CDR1 reads MGHRA; CDR2 reads YSYEKL. CDR3 size: 17 residues. The CDR3 DNA reads TGCGCCAGCAGCCCTACACTCCAAAGCGGGAGCAACTACGAGCAGTACTTC. It is translated as CASSPTLQSGSNYEQYF.

This chain joins TRBV6-5 and TRBJ2-1; D gene ambiguous. V dropped 6 bases and J dropped 4 bases, with 10 bases sitting between them. Germline V gene sequence: CDR1 MNHEY, CDR2 SVGAGI. The CDR3 is made up of 13 amino acids. The CDR3 DNA reads as TGTGCCAGCAGGCGAGGCAGATACAATGAGCAGTTCTTC. Protein: CASRRGRYNEQFF.

The chain links TRBV6-6 to TRBJ2-7, with a weak D call TRBD1 (5 bases). V dropped 6 bases and J dropped 5 bases, with 14 bases sitting between them. Germline CDR1 reads MNHNY; CDR2 reads SVGAGI (reference sequence). The CDR3 totals 13 residues. The CDR3 loop is CASRAGRVDEQYF. The CDR3 nucleotides are TGTGCCAGCAGGGCCGGCAGGGTCGACGAGCAGTACTTC.

The chain carries TRBV19 and TRBJ1-2; tentative D call: TRBD1 (6 bases). The germline CDR1 and CDR2 sequences are LNHDA and SQIVND (reference sequence). V was pared by 3 bases and J by 7 bases, with 21 bases between. This CDR3 comprises 16 residues. In DNA, the CDR3 is TGTGCCAGTAGTATTTCGCAGGGGATGTCGTCAGGTGGCTACACCTTC. Its translation is CASSISQGMSSGGYTF.

The rearrangement links TRBV13 to TRBJ1-4; 7 bases map to TRBD1. Germline V lookup: CDR1 PRHDT, CDR2 FYEKMQ (reference sequence). The V segment lost 4 bases and the J segment 0 bases; nucleotides outside the gene matches: 5. This CDR3 is built from 16 residues. The DNA of the CDR3 is TGTGCCAGCAGCTCCTCTACAGGGGCAACTAATGAAAAACTGTTTTTT. Residues: CASSSSTGATNEKLFF.

The CDR3 is CASSPLAGGLPDTQYF. In DNA form, the CDR3 reads TGTGCCAGCAGCCCCCTAGCGGGGGGGCTCCCAGATACGCAGTATTTT. This chain uses TRBV9 with TRBJ2-3; TRBD2 agrees at 12 bases. The CDR3 sequence is 16 residues long. The germline CDR1 and CDR2 sequences are SGDLS and YYNGEE. V shed 4 bases and J 4 bases; nucleotides not matched to a gene: 7.

The J gene is TRBJ2-1, the V gene TRBV5-1, with 8 bases identical to TRBD2. Germline CDR1 SGHRS, CDR2 YFSETQ. This CDR3 has 15 amino acids. V dropped 0 bases and J dropped 8; count of bases not matched to a gene: 7. The CDR3 nucleotides are TGCGCCAGCAGCTTGGCAAGCGGGAGTTCTTATGAGCAGTTCTTC. It is translated as CASSLASGSSYEQFF.

This clone was observed a single time. The chain joins TRBV9 to TRBJ2-7; D possibly corresponds to TRBD2 (5 bases). Germline CDR1 and CDR2: SGDLS and YYNGEE. This CDR3 is built from 15 residues. Trimming pared 0 bases from V and 6 bases from J, leaving 16 bases between. The CDR3 region is CASSVASAGWGEQYF. The CDR3 DNA sequence: TGTGCCAGCAGCGTAGCATCGGCGGGCTGGGGCGAGCAGTACTTC.